Given below is one T cell receptor (beta chain) in context. These data belong to a study of low-dose radiotherapy and immunotherapy resistance in tumors. Across the study: Cohort 2 was treated with 1 Gy per fraction every two weeks, amounting to 13 Gy across 26 weeks.

Described time point: before trial treatment. Covering alpha and beta chains, TRAV- and TRBV-specific primers were used for the first-strand cDNA. With a V-primer adapter and a constant-region primer, TCRs were amplified for around 20 PCR cycles. Through in vitro transcription, the mRNA that had been isolated was amplified. TCRdb re-derived calls from the reads in MiXCR, one entry per CDR3 protein. The repertoire includes 60,000 to 75,000 distinct CDR3 sequences, more than 20% of them detected once, and roughly 6.5% sits in the top ten. The CDR3 sequence is 14 residues long. CDR1 is SGHTA, CDR2 FQGNSA, per germline. V shed 3 bases and J 5 bases; nucleotides not matched to a gene: 2.

This receptor was taken from a male donor with rectosigmoid adenocarcinoma. The sample was PBMCs, taken before treatment. This chain links TRBV7-2 with TRBJ1-1; 11 nucleotides line up with TRBD1. In DNA form, the CDR3 reads TGTGCCAGCAGCTTGGACAGGGGGCTTACTGAAGCTTTCTTT. Protein product: CASSLDRGLTEAFF.